This T cell receptor (beta chain) was sequenced for a study of blood T cells in healthy people across ages. Study-wide results and caveats: While age rose, TCR beta diversity per million T cells dropped in a roughly linear way. There was no known CMV status for donors, so expanded clonotype changes were possibly confounded.

Isolated PBMCs totaled at least 6 million in each sample. Sample-barcoded 5' priming and a J-beta primer mix drove a second PCR of about 7 to 12 cycles. TCRdb re-analysed the 5' RACE reads in MiXCR, keeping a single row per CDR3 protein. The sample has 650,000 to 1,000,000 distinct CDR3 sequences; 35% to 40% are singletons. This clonotype occurred once. Its antigen is unidentified. Sequenced sample: blood. This TCR was sampled from a man between 18 and 35 years old in good health.

The CDR3 region has the DNA TGCGCCAGCAGCCAAGATCTGGGGGGGGGTGCTGGAAACACCATATATTTT. This sequence encodes CASSQDLGGGAGNTIYF. V gene TRBV4-3 combines with J gene TRBJ1-3; a possible D gene is TRBD1 (5 bases). Germline V CDR1 and CDR2: LGHNA, YSLEER. V gave up 0 bases and J gave up 2 bases, with 14 bases separating them. The CDR3 has 17 amino acids.